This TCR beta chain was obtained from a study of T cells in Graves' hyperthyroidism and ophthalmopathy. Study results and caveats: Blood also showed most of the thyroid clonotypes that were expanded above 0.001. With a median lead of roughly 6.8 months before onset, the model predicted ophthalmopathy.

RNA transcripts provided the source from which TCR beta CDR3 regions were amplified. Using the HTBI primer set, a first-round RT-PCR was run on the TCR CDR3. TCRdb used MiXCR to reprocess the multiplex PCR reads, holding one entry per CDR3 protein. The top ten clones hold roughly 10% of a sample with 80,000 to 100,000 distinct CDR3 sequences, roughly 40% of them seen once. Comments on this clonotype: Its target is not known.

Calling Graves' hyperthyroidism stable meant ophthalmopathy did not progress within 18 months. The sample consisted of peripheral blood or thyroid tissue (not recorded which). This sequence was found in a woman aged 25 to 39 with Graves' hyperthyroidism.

CDR3 bases: TGTGCCAGCAGTTTCCTCAGGGGCGGCGGTGAGCAGTACTTC. The encoded protein is CASSFLRGGGEQYF. The V gene is TRBV2, the J gene TRBJ2-7; a weak D match, TRBD1 (6 bases). The ends were cut back, 5 bases at V and 7 bases at J, with 18 bases in the middle. Per the germline V gene, CDR1 is SNHLY and CDR2 is FYNNEI. This CDR3 comprises 14 residues.